This T cell receptor beta chain appears in the sequencing data of a study of blood T cell repertoires in COVID-19. Overall study: Whether acute or convalescent, the COVID-19 samples came from the United States, Italy and Spain. T cells, B-cell-depleted T cells, or PBMCs supplied cDNA or gDNA.

The CDR3 loop spans 17 amino acids. The germline gives CDR1 LNHDA, CDR2 SQIVND (reference sequence). Trimming took 4 bases from V and 1 from J; bases not matched to a gene: 11. As processed by the authors: Counts of nucleated cells, estimated from reference gene primer amplification, were obtained. Method: immunoSEQ multiplex PCR; TCRdb's copy keeps in-frame clones and lacks some. The V and J calls and the clone size are those of that table, but D and trimming were determined from the DNA. This table holds 45,000 to 55,000 clones, more than 70% found once. This receptor was identified in a woman older than 75 with acute or convalescent COVID-19. This chain connects TRBV19 to TRBJ1-1; TRBD1 matches 8 bases. Sequenced input: peripheral blood. This CDR3 is CASSKSESGTGNTEAFF. The CDR3 nucleotides are TGTGCCAGTAGTAAATCAGAATCCGGGACAGGGAACACTGAAGCTTTCTTT.